This TCR beta chain was sequenced for a study of identical twins (TCRdb year 2016). About the full investigation: To test whether fetal clonotypes persist, the study used deep sequencing on TCR alpha and beta repertoires from monozygotic twins, unrelated adults of various ages, and cord blood. To rule out contamination, the twin experiments were replicated at different times with different library preparation protocols. What the research found in general, with its limitations: Invariant T cells such as MAIT and iNKT could partly confound zero-insertion analyses, though diverse VJ usage argued against this for most clonotypes. Because the same donors could not be followed over many years, the conclusions depended on cross-sectional statistical analysis. In monozygotic twins, recombination models systematically underestimated out-of-frame TCR alpha sharing, but the models matched the sharing seen between unrelated individuals. Fewer insertions were carried by abundant cord blood beta clonotypes; a weaker similar trend was observed in young adult naive repertoires, while no such trend was observed in memory repertoires. Excess twin sharing in beta out-of-frame sequences was weaker because fewer shared sequences lowered the signal-to-noise ratio. Compared with coincidental sharing between unrelated individuals, out-of-frame TCR alpha sequences shared between twins had an excess of sequences with low generation probability.

All donors were healthy Caucasians. The twin cohort comprised three pairs of female monozygotic twins, all aged roughly 18 to 30 years. Miltenyi CD45RO+ enrichment and human naive T-cell isolation kits were used to isolate memory (CD45RO+) and naive T cells from PBMC. Comment on this clonotype: The antigen it recognizes is unknown. Per-nucleotide qualities are absent, and no much larger clonotype sits a single base away.

The germline V gene yields SGHAT for CDR1 and FQNNGV for CDR2. V and J are truncated by 2 bases and 6 bases respectively, leaving an intervening sequence of 17 bases. Reading from cysteine to phenylalanine, the CDR3 counts 16 amino acids. CDR3 DNA only is kept here, 48 bases in frame from base 1. The library was generated by 5' RACE. TCRdb names Illumina HiSeq 2000 as the instrument used. Template switching added a universal primer binding site, and the final cDNA carried a unique molecular identifier that allowed TCR cDNA molecules to be counted accurately. First-strand cDNA for TCR alpha and beta chains was synthesized from specific primers in the conserved constant-segment region. Each cDNA library was double barcoded, with a SMART-Mk sample barcode plus Illumina barcodes, to control for contamination. TruSeq adapter sequences and Illumina sample barcodes were added in two successive PCR steps. Sequencing of the TCR alpha and beta cDNA libraries was done on the Illumina HiSeq platform using custom primers. As for the authors' bioinformatics: Raw reads were processed with MiGEC to extract unique molecular identifiers, and MiXCR was used to determine CDR3 positions. For each individual, recombination models were inferred using an EM algorithm with the repgenHMM and IGoR tools. Shared clonotype analysis was performed with the tcR package in R, normalizing sharing by the product of cloneset sizes. To study raw recombination free of thymic and clonal selection effects, out-of-frame nonproductive sequences were analyzed. TCRdb ran its own pipeline on the public reads, namely fastp trimming at Q25 and MiXCR clone calling, and kept in-frame beta chains. Records with the same CDR3 protein are collapsed into one entry carrying the most frequent genes and DNA. These V and J calls rely on TCRdb rather than the paper's analysis. This sample lists under 250,000 distinct CDR3 sequences; 6% to 9% were detected once. The top ten constitute just under 2% of the sample.

These data are also associated with another study on yellow fever vaccine responses in identical twins. That second report states: According to the authors, the vaccine-induced T cell response in identical twins seemed to be partly convergent and partly specific to each individual. Focusing on identical twins, the study followed the T cell clones that responded to the vaccine, and did so with precision.

This TCR derives from a woman aged 18-35 years in good health. The source material was memory (CD45RO+) T cells sorted from blood. This specimen's cell subset or site label, per the study, means: CD45RO+ enriched T cells. The chain joins TRBV11-2 to TRBJ2-1; tentative D gene TRBD2, with 7 bases matching. The CDR3 here reads CASSLSGGAVSNEQFF. The base sequence is TGTGCCAGCAGCTTATCGGGGGGCGCGGTTTCCAATGAGCAGTTCTTC.